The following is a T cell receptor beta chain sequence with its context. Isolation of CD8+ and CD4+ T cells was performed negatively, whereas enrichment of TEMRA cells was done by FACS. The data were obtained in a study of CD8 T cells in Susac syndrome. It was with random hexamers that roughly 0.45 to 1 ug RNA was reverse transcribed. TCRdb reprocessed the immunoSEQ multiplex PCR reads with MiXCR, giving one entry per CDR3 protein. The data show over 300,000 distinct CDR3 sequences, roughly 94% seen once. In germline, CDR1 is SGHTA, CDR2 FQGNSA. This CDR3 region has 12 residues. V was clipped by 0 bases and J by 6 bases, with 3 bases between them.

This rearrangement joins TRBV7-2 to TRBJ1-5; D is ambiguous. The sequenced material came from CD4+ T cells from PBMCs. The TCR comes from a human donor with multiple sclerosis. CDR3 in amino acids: CASSLAGQPQHF. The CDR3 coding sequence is TGTGCCAGCAGCTTAGCGGGTCAGCCCCAGCATTTT.